This TCR beta chain was obtained from a study of shared clonotypes between healthy human individuals. For the study at large: A couple of female and a few male donors aged 18 to 49 were enrolled. General observations from the study: Memory subsets generally showed lower estimated richness than naive subsets.

The V gene lost 0 bases and the J gene lost 1 base, with 7 bases spanning the gap. The CDR3 has 15 residues. Per the germline V gene, CDR1 is SGHTA and CDR2 is FQGNSA. This clone turned up a few times. Its antigen is undetermined. Only in-frame clones appear in the TCRdb table, and some are missing; sequencing was by immunoSEQ multiplex PCR. Here the sample spans roughly 1,100,000 clones, about 74% being singletons. Sequencing was done on a sample of memory CD4+ T cells sorted from blood. The subset is: CD45RA-negative fraction. The V gene is TRBV7-2, the J gene TRBJ1-3, with D unclear. This TCR was recovered from a man aged 18 to 29 in good health. The CDR3 DNA reads TGTGCCAGCAGCTTAGCCTCTAGGTCTGGAAACACCATATATTTT. Amino acids: CASSLASRSGNTIYF.